This T cell receptor beta chain stems from a study of T cell responses to AZD1222 COVID-19 vaccine (dated by TCRdb to the early 2020s). General notes on the study: AZD1222 recipients whose second dose came at about 4 weeks and those whose second dose came at about 12 weeks were combined into one group, since spike-specific TCR depth and breadth did not differ between the two schedules. A total of more than 230 trial participants underwent TCR sequencing, of whom nearly 210 received two doses of AZD1222 and approximately 25 received two doses of the MenACWY control vaccine. Trial participants were enrolled into age subgroups of 18-55, 56-69 and 70-plus years, which contained about 150, 28 and 57 TCR-sequenced participants, respectively.

A word on this clone: Its antigen is currently not known. No base quality information exists; no much larger clone differs at one position.

The V end loses 3 bases and the J end loses 6 bases, and a stretch of 15 bases separates them. The germline V gene provides CDR1 SGHTA and CDR2 FQGNSA. The CDR3 measures 15 amino acids from cysteine to phenylalanine. Of the read, only the CDR3 DNA is kept; its 45 bases are in frame from base 1. The CDR3 regions of human TCRbeta chains were subjected to immunosequencing. In the original analysis: TCRs in the repertoires were matched against a reference library of SARS-CoV-2-specific TCRs that had been generated with the MIRA antigen-specificity platform. Breadth was defined as the fraction of unique TCRs that were SARS-CoV-2-associated, and depth was defined as the fraction of total T cells that were SARS-CoV-2-associated. Using the MIRA data, each spike-specific TCR was mapped to the spike region that the TCR reacts to and placed in a CD4 or CD8 class. Log10-transformed breadth and depth values were compared by one-way ANOVA with Sidak's multiple comparisons tests. TCRdb took this table from immuneACCESS and kept in-frame rearrangements with V and J called. Such tables lack part of the clones; where checked against another copy, unresolved V genes explain under half of the gap, and the rest is unexplained. V, J and clone size are those of that table, while D and trimming were read from the DNA. The sample table holds roughly 130,000 clones, of which 87% were seen once. The ten largest clones add up to approximately 1.4% of the sample.

The paper as a whole reports these results and caveats: Conclusions about previously exposed vaccinees are limited, since just 6 or 7 AZD1222 recipients were seropositive for SARS-CoV-2 at baseline. No day 14 peak-response samples were available, so repertoires were characterized only after the peak T cell response. Most participants were white British and females outnumbered males, and the authors suggested that clonal diversity may have been underestimated. Spike-specific TCR breadth and depth rose significantly after two AZD1222 doses compared with day 0 and with MenACWY recipients. In the small 56-69-year group, the increase in depth fell short of significance, most likely because of low power. Nearly half of unique spike-specific TCRs reportedly recognized epitopes outside regions mutated in the B.1.351 and B.1.1.7 variants. The whole spike protein was spanned by vaccine-associated CD4 TCRs, and dominant responses were seen in regions 160-218 and 743-854.

The time point label, read with the paper, signifies: baseline before first vaccination. Vaccinee samples came from UK trials COV001 and COV002, including a single-blind randomized controlled phase 2/3 trial of AZD1222 (ChAdOx1 nCoV-19) in healthy adults. For TCRbeta chain sequencing, PBMC samples from trial participants were taken at day 0 and at day 28 after the second dose. Here the chain combines TRBV7-2 and TRBJ2-1; the D gene assignment is perhaps TRBD1 or TRBD2, with each matching 6 bases. This specimen consisted of peripheral blood, obtained on day 0 of AZD1222 vaccination. This receptor was taken from an adult in good health. The CDR3 region reads CASSFGGGNSNEQFF. The DNA sequence is TGTGCCAGCAGCTTTGGAGGGGGGAACAGCAATGAGCAGTTCTTC.